What follows describes a single TCR beta chain. Trimming took 0 bases from V and 0 from J; bases not matched to a gene: 2. Germline assignment: CDR1 LGHNA and CDR2 YNFKEQ. The CDR3 is made up of 18 amino acids. The assay was immunoSEQ multiplex PCR, and TCRdb's table has in-frame clones only and misses some. Of 2 million to 2.5 million clones listed, 85% to 95% are singletons. The record originates from a study of shared clonotypes between healthy human individuals. The chain carries TRBV4-2 and TRBJ2-6; 10 bases map to TRBD2. Specimen: naive CD4+ T cells sorted from blood. Indicated subset: CD45RA+ positively selected. The receptor comes from a man younger than 35 in good health. The CDR3 DNA is TGTGCCAGCAGCCAAGAAGCTAGCGGGAGCTCTGGGGCCAACGTCCTGACTTTC. Translating it yields CASSQEASGSSGANVLTF.